Shown below are 2 T cell receptor beta chains from a single sample sequenced in a study of T-cell memory formation after mild COVID-19. Via MiXCR, TCRdb re-called the 5' RACE reads, giving one row per CDR3 protein. Here the sample spans around 300,000 distinct CDR3 sequences, 19% being singletons. The source material was PBMCs or a T cell subset sorted from them (not recorded which). The receptors shown here come from a man younger than 35 who had mild COVID-19 (a few samples of this study predate the infection). Cell type and time point are not known.

This clonotype was counted only a few times. This chain joins TRBV12-3 or TRBV12-4 and TRBJ1-6; 11 bases are shared with TRBD1. V was pared by 9 bases and J by 10 bases, with 8 bases of the junction left unmatched. The CDR3 is 14 residues long. CDR3 residues: CASKRDRGSSPLHF. The DNA for the CDR3 is TGTGCCAGTAAGCGGGACAGGGGGTCCTCACCCCTCCACTTT.

This chain links TRBV3-1 with TRBJ1-2; no reliable D call. V was cut by 0 bases and J by 8 bases, with 7 bases left in between. CDR1 and CDR2 from the germline V gene are LGHDT and YNNKEL (reference sequence). The CDR3 consists of 12 residues. The CDR3 nucleotides are TGTGCCAGCAGCCAAGAACTAGTCGGCTACACCTTC. Translated: CASSQELVGYTF.